Sequencing of this T cell receptor (beta chain) was carried out in a study of T cells expressing NK-cell markers. About the study: Seropositivity for HCMV was found in most of the eight sequenced donors, with one seronegative. General observations from the study: In a group of about six donors, dominant NKG2C+ clonotypes represented 1.0-7.0% of CD8+ T cells. Where a few donors were concerned, these clonotypes also led the CD3+CD56-NKG2C+ fraction.

5'RACE template switching with UMIs generated TCR beta cDNA. With the 5' RACE reads reprocessed, TCRdb shows one record per CDR3 protein and no DNA. The sample's table shows about 400,000 distinct CDR3 sequences. Comment on this clonotype: The antigen is not known.

Per the germline V gene, CDR1 is DFQATT and CDR2 is SNEGSKA (reference sequence). The CDR3 is made up of 13 amino acids. The source material was blood T cells: a sorted CD56 or NKG2C T cell subset, CD4+ or CD8+ T cells, or bulk PBMC T cells (not recorded which). The chain couples TRBV20-1 to TRBJ1-2. This receptor was obtained from a woman aged 45-65 years in good health. The CDR3 sequence: CSASHGTNYGYTF.